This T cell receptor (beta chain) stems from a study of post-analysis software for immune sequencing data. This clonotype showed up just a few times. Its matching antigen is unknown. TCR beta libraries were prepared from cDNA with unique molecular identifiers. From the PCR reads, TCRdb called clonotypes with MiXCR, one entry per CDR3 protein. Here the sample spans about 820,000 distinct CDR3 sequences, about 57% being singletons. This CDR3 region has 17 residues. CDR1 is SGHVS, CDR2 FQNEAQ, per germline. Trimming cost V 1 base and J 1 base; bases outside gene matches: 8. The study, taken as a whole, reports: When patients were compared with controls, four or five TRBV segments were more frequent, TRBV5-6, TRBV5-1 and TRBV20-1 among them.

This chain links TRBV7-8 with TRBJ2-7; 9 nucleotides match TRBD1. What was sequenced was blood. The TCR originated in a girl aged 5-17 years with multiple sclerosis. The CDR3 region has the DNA TGTGCCAGCAGCTTAGTGGTTGGGGACAGGGCATCCTACGAGCAGTACTTC. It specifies CASSLVVGDRASYEQYF.